This T cell receptor beta chain was sequenced during a study of cytomegalovirus exposure and HLA in healthy donors. Germline CDR1 SGHTA, CDR2 FQGTGA. The CDR3 covers 13 residues. Trimming took 5 bases from V and 6 from J, leaving 14 bases between them. Points from the study as a whole: The study designated 150 or so TCR beta chains cytomegalovirus-associated.

About this clone itself: Antigen unknown.

Amplification used 60 Vbeta primers and 13 Jbeta primers. TCRdb keeps only in-frame clones here, not all; method: immunoSEQ multiplex PCR. Its table lists around 140,000 clones. Sequenced input: PBMCs. This chain connects TRBV7-3 to TRBJ2-7; a weak D match, TRBD1 (6 bases). The sequence came from a man aged 18 to 30 in good health and CMV-seronegative. The DNA of the CDR3 is TGTGCCAGCAGCCCCGGACAGACCCGCGAGCAGTACTTC. Encoded protein: CASSPGQTREQYF.